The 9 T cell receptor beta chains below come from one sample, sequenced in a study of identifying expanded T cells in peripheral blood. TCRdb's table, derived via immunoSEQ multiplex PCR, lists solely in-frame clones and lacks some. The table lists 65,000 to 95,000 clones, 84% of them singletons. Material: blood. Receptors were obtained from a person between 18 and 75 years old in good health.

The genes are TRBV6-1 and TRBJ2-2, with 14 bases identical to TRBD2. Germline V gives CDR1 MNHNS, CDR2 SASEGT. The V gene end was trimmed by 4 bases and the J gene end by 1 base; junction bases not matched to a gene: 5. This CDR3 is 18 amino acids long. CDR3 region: CASSGLAGGWGNTGELFF. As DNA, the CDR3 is TGTGCCAGCAGTGGACTAGCGGGAGGGTGGGGGAACACCGGGGAGCTGTTTTTT.

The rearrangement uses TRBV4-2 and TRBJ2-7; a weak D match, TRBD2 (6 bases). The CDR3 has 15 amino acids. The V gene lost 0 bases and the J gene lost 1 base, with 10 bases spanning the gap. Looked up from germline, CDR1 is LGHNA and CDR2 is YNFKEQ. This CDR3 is CASSQEGGSSYEQYF. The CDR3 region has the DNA TGTGCCAGCAGCCAAGAGGGGGGATCGTCCTACGAGCAGTACTTC.

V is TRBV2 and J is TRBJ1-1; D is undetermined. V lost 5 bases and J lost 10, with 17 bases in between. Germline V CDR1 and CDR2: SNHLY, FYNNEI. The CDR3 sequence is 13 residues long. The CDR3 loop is CASSISTAFPAFF. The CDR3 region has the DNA TGTGCCAGCAGTATATCAACAGCTTTCCCAGCTTTCTTT.

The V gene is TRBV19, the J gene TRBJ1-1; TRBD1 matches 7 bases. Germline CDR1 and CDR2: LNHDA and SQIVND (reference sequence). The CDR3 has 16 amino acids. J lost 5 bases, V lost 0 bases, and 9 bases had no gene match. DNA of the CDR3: TGTGCCAGTAGTATAGATCCGGACAGGAGGGAGACTGAAGCTTTCTTT. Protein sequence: CASSIDPDRRETEAFF.

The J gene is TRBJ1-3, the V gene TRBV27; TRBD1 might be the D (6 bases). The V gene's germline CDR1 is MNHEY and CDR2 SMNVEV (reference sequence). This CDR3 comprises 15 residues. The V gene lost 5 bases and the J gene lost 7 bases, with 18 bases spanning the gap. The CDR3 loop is CASSPHTGTTNTIYF. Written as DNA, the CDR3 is TGTGCCAGCAGTCCCCATACTGGGACAACGAACACCATATATTTT.

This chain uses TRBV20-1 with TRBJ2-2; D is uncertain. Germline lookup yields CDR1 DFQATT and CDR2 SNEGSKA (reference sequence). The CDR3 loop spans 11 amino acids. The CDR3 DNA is TGCGGCATTTCGAACACCGGGGAGCTGTTTTTT. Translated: CGISNTGELFF.

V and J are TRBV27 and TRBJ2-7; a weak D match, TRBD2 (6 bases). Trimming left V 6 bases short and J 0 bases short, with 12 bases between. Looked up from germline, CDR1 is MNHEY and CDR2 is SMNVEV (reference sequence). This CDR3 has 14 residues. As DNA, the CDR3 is TGTGCCAGCAGCCAGACTAGTAGCTCCTACGAGCAGTACTTC. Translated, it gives CASSQTSSSYEQYF.

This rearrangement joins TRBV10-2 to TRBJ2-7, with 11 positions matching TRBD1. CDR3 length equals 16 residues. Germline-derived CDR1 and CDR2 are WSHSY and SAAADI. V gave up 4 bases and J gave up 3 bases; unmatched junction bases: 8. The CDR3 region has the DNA TGCGCCAGCAGTGCCCCAGAAGGGACAGGGGGCTACGAGCAGTACTTC. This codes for CASSAPEGTGGYEQYF.

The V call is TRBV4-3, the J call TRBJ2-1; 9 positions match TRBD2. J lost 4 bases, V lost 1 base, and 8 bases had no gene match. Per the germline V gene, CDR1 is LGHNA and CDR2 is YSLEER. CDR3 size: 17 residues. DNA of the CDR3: TGCGCCAGCAGCCAAGCTCCGGAGGCGGGAGGGTACAATGAGCAGTTCTTC. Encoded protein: CASSQAPEAGGYNEQFF.